Described below is a single T cell receptor beta chain sequence and its context. A J-beta primer mix and a sample-barcoded 5' primer were used in a second PCR of about 7 to 12 cycles. TCRdb fed the 5' RACE reads into MiXCR, producing one record per CDR3 protein. Counted here are some 940,000 distinct CDR3 sequences, 25% to 30% occurring once; the ten biggest clones make up 10% to 13%. Trimming took 10 bases from V and 5 from J; bases not matched to a gene: 11. The CDR3 length is 14 residues. This record comes from a study of blood T cells in healthy people across ages. Donor samples were obtained from healthy Caucasian individuals from Russia, aged 6 to 90. These data were also filed under a second study, of T cells of mothers and their children. That investigation notes: Nine systemically healthy Caucasian donors: three mothers, six children. Mothers gave over 10 million TCR beta CDR3 reads each, and children about 3 million each. The effect of thymic selection on TCR recombination output is similar between related and unrelated pairs.

This sequence joins TRBV12-3 or TRBV12-4 and TRBJ2-1, with 7 positions matching TRBD2. The sequence was obtained from a woman aged 40 to 55 in good health. The source material was blood. The CDR3 nucleotides read TGTGCCATAAGGTCAGCGGGGTCAAACAATGAGCAGTTCTTC. This codes for CAIRSAGSNNEQFF.